This T cell receptor (beta chain) stems from a study of blood T cell repertoires in COVID-19. Using immunoSEQ multiplex PCR, the repertoire was profiled, and TCRdb retains in-frame clones only, with some absent. The sample comprises about 52,000 clones, more than 75% of which are singletons, and about 22% rests with the top ten. V gave up 7 bases and J gave up 5 bases, with 18 bases separating them. The length of the CDR3 is 14 residues. CDR1 is MNHNY, CDR2 SVGAGI, per germline (reference sequence). V usage is TRBV6-6 and J usage is TRBJ2-7; TRBD1 might be the D (7 bases). The receptor was isolated from a woman aged 80 or older with acute or convalescent COVID-19. Material for sequencing was peripheral blood. This CDR3 is CASTRRGRADEQYF. The CDR3 DNA follows: TGTGCCAGCACCCGGAGGGGGCGGGCAGACGAGCAGTACTTC.